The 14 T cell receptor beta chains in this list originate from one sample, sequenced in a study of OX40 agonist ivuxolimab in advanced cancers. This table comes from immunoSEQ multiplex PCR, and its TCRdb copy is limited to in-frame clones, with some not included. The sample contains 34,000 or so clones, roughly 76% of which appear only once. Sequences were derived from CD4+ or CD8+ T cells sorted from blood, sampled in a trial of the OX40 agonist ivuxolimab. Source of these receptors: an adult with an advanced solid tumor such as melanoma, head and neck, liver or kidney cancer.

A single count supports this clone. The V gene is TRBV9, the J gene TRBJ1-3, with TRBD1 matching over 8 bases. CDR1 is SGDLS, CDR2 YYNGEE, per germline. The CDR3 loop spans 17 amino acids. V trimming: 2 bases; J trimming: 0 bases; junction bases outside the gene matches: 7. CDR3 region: CASSVTQTGGSGNTIYF. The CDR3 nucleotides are TGTGCCAGCAGCGTTACCCAAACAGGGGGCTCTGGAAACACCATATATTTT.

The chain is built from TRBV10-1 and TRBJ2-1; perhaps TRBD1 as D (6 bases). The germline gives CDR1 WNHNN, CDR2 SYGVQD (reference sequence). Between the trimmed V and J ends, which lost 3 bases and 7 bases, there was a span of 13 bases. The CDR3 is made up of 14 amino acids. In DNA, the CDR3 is TGCGCCAGCAGTGACCCAGGGGATCGGAATGAGCAGTTCTTC. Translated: CASSDPGDRNEQFF.

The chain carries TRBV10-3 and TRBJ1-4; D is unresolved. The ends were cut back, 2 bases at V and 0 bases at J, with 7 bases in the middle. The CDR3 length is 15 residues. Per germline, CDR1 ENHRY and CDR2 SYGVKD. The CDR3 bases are TGTGCCATCAGTGAGAACAGCGCAACTAATGAAAAACTGTTTTTT. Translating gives CAISENSATNEKLFF.

CDR3 protein: CASSFRGDDGYTF. CDR3 nucleotide sequence: TGCGCCAGCAGCTTTAGGGGTGACGATGGCTACACCTTC. The chain employs TRBV5-1 and TRBJ1-2, with D tentatively TRBD1 (5 bases). This CDR3 is built from 13 residues. V lost 2 bases, J lost 6 bases, and 11 bases lay in between. Germline V lookup: CDR1 SGHRS, CDR2 YFSETQ.

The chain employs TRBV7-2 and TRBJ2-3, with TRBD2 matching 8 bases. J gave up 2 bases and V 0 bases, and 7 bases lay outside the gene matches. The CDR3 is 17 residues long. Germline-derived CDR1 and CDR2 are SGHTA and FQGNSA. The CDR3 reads CASSLAGSRGDTDTQYF. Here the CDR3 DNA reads TGTGCCAGCAGCTTAGCGGGGTCGCGGGGGGACACAGATACGCAGTATTTT.

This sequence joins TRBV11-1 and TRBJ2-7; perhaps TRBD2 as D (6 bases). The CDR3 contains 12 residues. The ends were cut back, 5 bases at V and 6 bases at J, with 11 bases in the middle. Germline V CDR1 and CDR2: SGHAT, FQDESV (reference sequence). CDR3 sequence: CASSPTSFEQYF. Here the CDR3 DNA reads TGTGCCAGCAGCCCGACTAGTTTCGAGCAGTACTTC.

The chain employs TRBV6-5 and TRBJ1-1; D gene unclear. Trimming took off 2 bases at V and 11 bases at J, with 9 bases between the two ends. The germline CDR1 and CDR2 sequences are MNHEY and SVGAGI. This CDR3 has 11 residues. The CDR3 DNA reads TGTGCCAGCAGTTACGGCGGCGAGGCTTTCTTT. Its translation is CASSYGGEAFF.

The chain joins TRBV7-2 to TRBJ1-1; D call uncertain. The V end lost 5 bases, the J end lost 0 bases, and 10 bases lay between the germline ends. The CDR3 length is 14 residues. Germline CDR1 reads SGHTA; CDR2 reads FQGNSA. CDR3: CASSARQVNTEAFF. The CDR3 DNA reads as TGTGCCAGCAGCGCACGGCAGGTGAACACTGAAGCTTTCTTT.

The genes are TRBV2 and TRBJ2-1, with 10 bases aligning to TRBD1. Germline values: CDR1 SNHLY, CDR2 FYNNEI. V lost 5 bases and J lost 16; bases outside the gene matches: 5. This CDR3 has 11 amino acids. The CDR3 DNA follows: TGTGCCAGCAGTCTGACAGGGGGCCATTTCTTC. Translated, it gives CASSLTGGHFF.

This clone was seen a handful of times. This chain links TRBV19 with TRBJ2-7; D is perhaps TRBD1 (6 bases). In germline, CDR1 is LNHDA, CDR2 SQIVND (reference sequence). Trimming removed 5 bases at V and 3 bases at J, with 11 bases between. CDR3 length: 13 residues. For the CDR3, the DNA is TGTGCCAGTAGTGGACTGGACAGCTACGAGCAGTACTTC. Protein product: CASSGLDSYEQYF.

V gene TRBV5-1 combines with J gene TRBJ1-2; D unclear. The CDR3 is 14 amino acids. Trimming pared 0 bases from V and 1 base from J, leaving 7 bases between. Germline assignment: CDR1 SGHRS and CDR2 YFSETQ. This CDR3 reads CASSLAPGNYGYTF. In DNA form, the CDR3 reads TGCGCCAGCAGCTTGGCGCCGGGTAACTATGGCTACACCTTC.

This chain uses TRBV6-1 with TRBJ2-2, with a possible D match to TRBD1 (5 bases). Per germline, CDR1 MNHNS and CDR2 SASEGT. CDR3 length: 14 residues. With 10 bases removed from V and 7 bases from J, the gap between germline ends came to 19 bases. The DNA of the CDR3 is TGTGCCACCCCGGGCAGGGCCGAAGGCGGGGAGCTGTTTTTT. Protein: CATPGRAEGGELFF.

The CDR3 here is CASSILTGTGRAGELFF. Here the CDR3 DNA reads TGTGCCAGTAGTATACTTACCGGGACAGGGAGAGCCGGGGAGCTGTTTTTT. The chain recombines TRBV19 with TRBJ2-2; TRBD1 matches 9 bases. The germline CDR1 and CDR2 sequences are LNHDA and SQIVND (reference sequence). The V gene end was trimmed by 2 bases and the J gene end by 6 bases; junction bases not matched to a gene: 10. CDR3 size: 17 residues.

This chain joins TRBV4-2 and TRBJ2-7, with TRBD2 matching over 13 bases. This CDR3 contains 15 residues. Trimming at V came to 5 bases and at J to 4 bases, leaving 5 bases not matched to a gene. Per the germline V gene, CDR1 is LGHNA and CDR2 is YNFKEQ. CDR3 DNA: TGTGCCAGCAGCGAAGGGACTAGCGGGAATTACGAGCAGTACTTC. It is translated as CASSEGTSGNYEQYF.